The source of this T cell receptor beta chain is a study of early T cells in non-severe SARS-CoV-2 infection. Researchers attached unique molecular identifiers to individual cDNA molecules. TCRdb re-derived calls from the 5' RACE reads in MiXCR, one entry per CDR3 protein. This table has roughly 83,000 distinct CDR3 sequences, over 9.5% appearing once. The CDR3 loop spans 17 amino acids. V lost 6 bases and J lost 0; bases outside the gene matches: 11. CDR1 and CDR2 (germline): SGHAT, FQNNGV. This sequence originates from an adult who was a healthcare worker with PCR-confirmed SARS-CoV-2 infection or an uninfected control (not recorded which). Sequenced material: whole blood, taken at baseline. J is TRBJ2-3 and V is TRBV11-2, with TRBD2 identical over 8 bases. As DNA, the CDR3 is TGTGCCAGCAGTTCCCAAGGCGCGGGAGGAAGCACAGATACGCAGTATTTT. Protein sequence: CASSSQGAGGSTDTQYF.